These 6 T cell receptor beta chains originate from one sample sequenced in a study of breast tumors, draining lymph nodes, adjacent tissues. TCRdb ran MiXCR on the multiplex PCR reads and lists one entry per CDR3 protein. The top ten clones hold roughly 10% of a sample with around 20,000 distinct CDR3 sequences, approximately 32% of them seen once. The sample taken for sequencing was breast tumor tissue. These receptors originate from a female donor with breast cancer. Some clones in this sample may be carry-over from other donors' samples.

This clonotype has a count of ten or more. The chain has TRBV27 and TRBJ2-3; the match to TRBD1 covers 8 bases. This CDR3 contains 15 residues. In germline, CDR1 is MNHEY, CDR2 SMNVEV (reference sequence). Trimming cost V 7 bases and J 0 bases; bases outside gene matches: 6. The CDR3 sequence is CASKIRTGSTDTQYF. The CDR3 nucleotides read TGTGCCAGCAAAATCCGGACAGGGAGCACAGATACGCAGTATTTT.

This clonotype was observed many times. J is TRBJ1-3 and V is TRBV20-1; 10 nucleotides match TRBD1. V shed 0 bases and J 4 bases; nucleotides not matched to a gene: 6. The CDR3 sequence is 16 residues long. Germline CDR1 and CDR2: DFQATT and SNEGSKA (reference sequence). Written as DNA, the CDR3 is TGCAGTGCTAGAGATGGCGGACAGGGGGGGGGAAACACCATATATTTT. Amino acids: CSARDGGQGGGNTIYF.

This clonotype appeared many times. The CDR3 coding sequence is TGCGCCAGCAGCTTGGGGCATAACTATGGCTACACCTTC. As protein: CASSLGHNYGYTF. The rearrangement uses TRBV5-1 and TRBJ1-2, with unresolved D. V was pared by 0 bases and J by 1 base, with 4 bases between. CDR1 is SGHRS and CDR2 is YFSETQ in the germline V gene. The CDR3 length is 13 residues.

This clonotype was found many times. The chain joins TRBV6-9 to TRBJ1-6; tentative D call: TRBD1 (5 bases). Trimming took off 7 bases at V and 4 bases at J, with 29 bases between the two ends. Germline CDR1 and CDR2: MNHGY and SVAAGI. This CDR3 has 20 amino acids. CDR3 DNA sequence: TGTGCCAGCAATAAGGGTCTCGGGGCAGGGTACCTTCCTTATAATTCACCCCTCCACTTT. Translated: CASNKGLGAGYLPYNSPLHF.

This clonotype was picked up one time. This chain connects TRBV25-1 to TRBJ2-7; D perhaps matches TRBD2 (7 bases). Germline V lookup: CDR1 MGHDK, CDR2 SYGVNS. The CDR3 has 15 amino acids. Trimming took 1 base from V and 3 from J, leaving 13 bases between them. In DNA form, the CDR3 reads TGTGCCAGCAGTGAATCGGGGGGCTCAAGCTACGAGCAGTACTTC. Translated: CASSESGGSSYEQYF.

Many counts were recorded for this clonotype. This chain connects TRBV20-1 to TRBJ2-7; TRBD1 is a possible D gene (5 bases). The V gene lost 5 bases and the J gene lost 1 base, with 15 bases spanning the gap. Germline V gene lookup returns CDR1 DFQATT and CDR2 SNEGSKA (reference sequence). The length of the CDR3 is 14 residues. CDR3 sequence (DNA): TGCAGTGCTGGGCACAACTACAGGTCCTACGAGCAGTACTTC. Translation gives CSAGHNYRSYEQYF.